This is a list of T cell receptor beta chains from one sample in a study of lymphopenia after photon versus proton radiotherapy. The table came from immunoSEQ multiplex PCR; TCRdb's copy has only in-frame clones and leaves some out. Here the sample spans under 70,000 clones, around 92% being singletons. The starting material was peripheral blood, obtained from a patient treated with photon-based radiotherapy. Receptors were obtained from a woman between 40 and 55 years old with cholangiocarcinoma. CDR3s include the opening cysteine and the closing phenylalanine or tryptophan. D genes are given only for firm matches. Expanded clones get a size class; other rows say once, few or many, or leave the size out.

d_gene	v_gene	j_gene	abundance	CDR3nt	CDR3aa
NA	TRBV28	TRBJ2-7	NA	TGTGCCAGCAGTTTGTTCGGATTGTCGAGCTACGAGCAGTACTTC	CASSLFGLSSYEQYF
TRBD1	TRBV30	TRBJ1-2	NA	TGTGCCGGACGAGACAGGGGGCCCTATGGCTACACCTTC	CAGRDRGPYGYTF
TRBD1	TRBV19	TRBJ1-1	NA	TGTGCCAGTTTGGGGACAGCGAACACTGAAGCTTTCTTT	CASLGTANTEAFF
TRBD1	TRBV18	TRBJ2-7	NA	TGTGCCAGCTCACCACCTACTGGGACAGCCTCCTACGAGCAGTACTTC	CASSPPTGTASYEQYF
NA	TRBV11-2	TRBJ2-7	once	TGTGCCAGCAGCTTAGTGGGCTACGAGCAGTACTTC	CASSLVGYEQYF
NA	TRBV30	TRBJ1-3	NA	TGTGCCTGGAACCTGGGGGGGGTTGGTGGAAACACCATATATTTT	CAWNLGGVGGNTIYF
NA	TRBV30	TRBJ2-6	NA	TGTGCCTGGACGGGATTAGTCTCTGGGGCCAACGTCCTGACTTTC	CAWTGLVSGANVLTF
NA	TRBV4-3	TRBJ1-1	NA	TGCGCCAGCAGCCAAGATAGTCAGGGACAGAACACTGAAGCTTTCTTT	CASSQDSQGQNTEAFF
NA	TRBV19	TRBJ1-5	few	TGTGCCAGTAGCCAGCTGGGGCAGCCCCAGCATTTT	CASSQLGQPQHF
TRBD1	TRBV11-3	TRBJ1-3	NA	TGTGCCAGCAGCCTAGGACAGGAGTACTCTGGAAACACCATATATTTT	CASSLGQEYSGNTIYF
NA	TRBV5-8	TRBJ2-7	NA	TGTGCCAGCAGCTTGGTGTCGGGGGAGATCTCCTACGAGCAGTACTTC	CASSLVSGEISYEQYF
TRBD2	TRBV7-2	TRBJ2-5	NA	TGTGCCAGCAGCTTATTTAGCGGGAACGGGGAGACCCAGTACTTC	CASSLFSGNGETQYF
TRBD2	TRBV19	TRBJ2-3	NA	TGTGCCAGTAGTAGGACTAGCGGGCACACAGATACGCAGTATTTT	CASSRTSGHTDTQYF
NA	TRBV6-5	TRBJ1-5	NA	TGTGCCAGCAGTAGGACTCAGTCGGGCAATCAGCCCCAGCATTTT	CASSRTQSGNQPQHF
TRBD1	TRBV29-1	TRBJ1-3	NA	TGCAGCGTAGGACAGGACTATGACTCTGGAAACACCATATATTTT	CSVGQDYDSGNTIYF
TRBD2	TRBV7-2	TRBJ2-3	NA	TGTGCCAGCAGTTCCCGGACTAGCGGGCACACAGATACGCAGTATTTT	CASSSRTSGHTDTQYF
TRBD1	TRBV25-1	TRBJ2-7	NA	TGTGCCAGCAGTGGGTCAGGGGGCGTCGGGCCCTTTGGCTACGAGCAGTACTTC	CASSGSGGVGPFGYEQYF
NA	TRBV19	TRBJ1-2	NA	TGTGCCAGTAGTACAGGGATCGGCTATGGCTACACCTTC	CASSTGIGYGYTF
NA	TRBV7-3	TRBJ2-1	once	TGTGCCAGCAGCCCCCTCCCCGGGAATGAGCAGTTCTTC	CASSPLPGNEQFF
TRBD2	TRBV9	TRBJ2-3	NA	TGTGCCAGCAGCGTAGGAGCGGGGGGGATAGATACGCAGTATTTT	CASSVGAGGIDTQYF
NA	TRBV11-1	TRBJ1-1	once	TGTGCCACTTCGAAGGGGACGGGGGGCACTGAAGCTTTCTTT	CATSKGTGGTEAFF
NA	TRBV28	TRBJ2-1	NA	TGTGCCAGCAGTTTCCCTCGGAGGCTAGCGCCATCCTACAATGAGCAGTTCTTC	CASSFPRRLAPSYNEQFF
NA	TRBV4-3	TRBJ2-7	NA	TGCGCCAGCAGCCAAGATCCTTTTGCGGGGCCTCCCTACGAGCAGTACTTC	CASSQDPFAGPPYEQYF
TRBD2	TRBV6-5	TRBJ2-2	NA	TGTGCCAGCAGTTTCCGAGGAGCGGGAGGCGGGGAGCTGTTTTTT	CASSFRGAGGGELFF
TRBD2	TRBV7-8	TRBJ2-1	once	TGTGCCAGCAGCTTAGCGAGCGGGAGTGGGAATGAGCAGTTCTTC	CASSLASGSGNEQFF
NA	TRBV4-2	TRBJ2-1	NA	TGTGCCAGCAGCCAAACGGCGGGTCCATCCTACAATGAGCAGTTCTTC	CASSQTAGPSYNEQFF
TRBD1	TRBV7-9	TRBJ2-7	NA	TGTGCCAGCAGCCACCAGGGGGCTAACTACGAGCAGTACTTC	CASSHQGANYEQYF
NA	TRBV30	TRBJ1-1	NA	TGTGCCCTCAACACTGAAGCTTTCTTT	CALNTEAFF
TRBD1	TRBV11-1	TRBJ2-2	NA	TGTGCCAGCACAGCATTCGGGACAGGGGGAAGGACCGGGGAGCTGTTTTTT	CASTAFGTGGRTGELFF
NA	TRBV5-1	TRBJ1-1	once	TGCGCCAGCAGCTTGGCCAGGTTAACAGGGATGAACACTGAAGCTTTCTTT	CASSLARLTGMNTEAFF
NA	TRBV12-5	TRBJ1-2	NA	TGTGCTAGTGGTACGACAGTCTACTCCTTCGGCTACACCTTC	CASGTTVYSFGYTF